Below are 17 T cell receptor beta chains sequenced from a single sample in a study of T cell repertoires in cytomegalovirus infection. TCRdb independently ran MiXCR on the reads; one entry per CDR3 protein. The sample shows a few hundred thousand distinct CDR3 sequences, 15% to 20% of them seen only once. Source material: PBMCs. These receptors all stem from a human donor in good health (CMV status not recorded). Some clones in this sample may be carry-over from other donors' samples.

This clonotype was observed many times. V and J are TRBV7-9 and TRBJ2-5, with D uncertain. In germline, CDR1 is SEHNR, CDR2 FQNEAQ (reference sequence). Trimming took off 1 base at V and 1 base at J, with 7 bases between the two ends. This CDR3 contains 14 residues. CDR3 region: CASSLVDGQETQYF. The CDR3, as DNA: TGTGCCAGCAGCTTAGTGGACGGCCAAGAGACCCAGTACTTC.

This clonotype was counted ten times or more. CDR3 coding DNA: TGTGCCAGCAGTTACTCGGTGACAGGGGATTCGCGGGAGCAGTACTTC. As protein: CASSYSVTGDSREQYF. The chain uses TRBV6-2 or TRBV6-3 and TRBJ2-7; 8 nucleotides line up with TRBD1. J was trimmed by 7 bases and V by 0 bases; bases with no gene match: 11. The CDR3 runs to 16 residues. CDR1 and CDR2 (germline): MNHEY, SVGEGT.

This clonotype was seen a handful of times. The chain is built from TRBV12-3 or TRBV12-4 and TRBJ1-2; tentatively, D is TRBD1 (6 bases). V was trimmed by 6 bases and J by 4 bases, leaving 18 bases between them. This CDR3 contains 15 residues. The CDR3 here is CASSHRRTAGYGYTF. The CDR3 nucleotides read TGTGCCAGCAGCCATCGCCGGACAGCCGGCTATGGCTACACCTTC.

In this sample, this clonotype turned up many times. A read error may account for a junction end that differs from germline. The gene calls are TRBV28 and TRBJ2-1; possible D gene TRBD1, 5 bases. This CDR3 is built from 11 residues. Germline V CDR1 and CDR2: MDHEN, SYDVKM. The DNA of the CDR3 is TGTGCCAGCAGTGGGCAGGGTTTCGTTTGGTTC. Translated, it gives CASSGQGFVWF.

This clonotype was seen at least ten times. This chain uses TRBV28 with TRBJ1-4; no clear D. Between the trimmed V and J ends, which lost 6 bases and 8 bases, there was a span of 10 bases. The V gene's germline CDR1 is MDHEN and CDR2 SYDVKM. The CDR3 runs 12 residues. The CDR3 DNA is TGTGCCAGCAGCTTGACACAGGAAAAACTGTTTTTT. As protein: CASSLTQEKLFF.

V usage is TRBV7-9 and J usage is TRBJ1-2, with no clear D. There are 14 residues in the CDR3. Between the trimmed V and J ends, which lost 5 bases and 2 bases, there was a span of 12 bases. CDR1 is SEHNR, CDR2 FQNEAQ, per germline (reference sequence). Written as DNA, the CDR3 is TGTGCCAGCAGCCGGTCTCTAGGAAACTATGGCTACACCTTC. It specifies CASSRSLGNYGYTF.

This clonotype was counted only a few times. The chain is built from TRBV4-1 and TRBJ2-5, with D perhaps matching TRBD2 (5 bases). The CDR3 spans 13 residues. CDR1 and CDR2 (germline): MGHRA, YSYEKL. Trimming took 2 bases from V and 5 from J, leaving 9 bases between them. For the CDR3, the DNA is TGCGCCAGCAGCCAATTTAGAGGGGAGACCCAGTACTTC. As protein: CASSQFRGETQYF.

This rearrangement joins TRBV2 to TRBJ1-5, with D perhaps TRBD1 (6 bases). CDR3 length: 16 residues. Trimming left V 5 bases short and J 2 bases short, with 16 bases between. Germline V gene sequence: CDR1 SNHLY, CDR2 FYNNEI. For the CDR3, the DNA is TGTGCCAGCAGTTCCCGAGGGGGGGGCGGCAATCAGCCCCAGCATTTT. It encodes CASSSRGGGGNQPQHF.

This clonotype was seen ten or more times. V gene TRBV12-3 or TRBV12-4 combines with J gene TRBJ2-3; 9 nucleotides agree with TRBD2. This CDR3 is built from 14 residues. J lost 6 bases, V lost 5 bases, and 6 bases had no gene match. This chain's CDR3 is CASSPQSGGDTQYF. The CDR3 region has the DNA TGTGCCAGCAGTCCCCAGAGCGGGGGGGATACGCAGTATTTT.

The chain joins TRBV23-1 to TRBJ2-3; the match to TRBD2 covers 7 bases. TRBV23-1 is designated an ORF whose function remains uncertain. Trimming removed 4 bases from V and 2 bases from J; junction bases left unmatched: 6. CDR3 length: 15 amino acids. CDR3 region: CASSRRGVYTDTQYF. CDR3 sequence (DNA): TGCGCCAGCAGTCGACGGGGGGTTTACACAGATACGCAGTATTTT.

Only a few counts were recorded for this clonotype. This chain joins TRBV20-1 and TRBJ1-2; tentative D call: TRBD1 (6 bases). This CDR3 is 13 amino acids long. Trimming removed 3 bases from V and 6 bases from J, with 14 bases in between. CDR1 and CDR2 (germline): DFQATT, SNEGSKA (reference sequence). The CDR3 region has the DNA TGCAGTGCTAGGGACAGTACTCGGGATGGCTACACCTTC. Its protein product is CSARDSTRDGYTF.

The V and J genes are TRBV12-3 or TRBV12-4 and TRBJ1-5, with D perhaps matching TRBD1 (6 bases). V was shortened by 5 bases and J by 2 bases, with 19 bases between the two germline ends. The CDR3 length is 17 residues. CDR3 sequence reads: CASSGPLQGSGNQPQHF. The CDR3 DNA sequence: TGTGCCAGCAGTGGCCCCCTACAGGGATCGGGCAATCAGCCCCAGCATTTT.

This clonotype was observed a single time. The chain joins TRBV3-1 to TRBJ1-1, with 7 nucleotides matching TRBD1. The germline V gene has CDR1 LGHDT and CDR2 YNNKEL (reference sequence). The CDR3 consists of 14 residues. Trimming at V came to 2 bases and at J to 2 bases, leaving 2 bases not matched to a gene. CDR3 DNA sequence: TGTGCCAGCAGCCAATGGGACAGAAACACTGAAGCTTTCTTT. It is translated as CASSQWDRNTEAFF.

This clonotype was observed at least ten times. The rearrangement links TRBV12-3 or TRBV12-4 to TRBJ2-1; D is unclear. Between the trimmed V and J ends, which lost 3 bases and 5 bases, there was a span of 8 bases. This CDR3 is built from 13 residues. CDR3 loop: CASSFPSHNEQFF. The CDR3 DNA reads TGTGCCAGCAGTTTCCCGTCTCACAATGAGCAGTTCTTC.

This chain links TRBV6-6 with TRBJ2-7, with D perhaps TRBD1 (8 bases). The germline V and J ends were trimmed by 5 bases and 3 bases, with 17 bases remaining between them. The CDR3 loop spans 15 amino acids. The V gene's germline CDR1 is MNHNY and CDR2 SVGAGI (reference sequence). This chain's CDR3 is CASSGYRGGYYEQYF. CDR3 in DNA: TGTGCCAGCAGTGGATACAGGGGGGGCTACTACGAGCAGTACTTC.

V and J are TRBV6-5 and TRBJ1-3; tentatively, D is TRBD1 (6 bases). Germline lookup yields CDR1 MNHEY and CDR2 SVGAGI. The CDR3 has 16 amino acids. V was cut by 0 bases and J by 0 bases, with 9 bases left in between. This chain's CDR3 is CASSYSKGDSGNTIYF. The CDR3, as DNA: TGTGCCAGCAGTTACTCGAAGGGGGACTCTGGAAACACCATATATTTT.

V is TRBV12-3 or TRBV12-4 and J is TRBJ1-4, with D tentatively TRBD1 (5 bases). This CDR3 is built from 15 residues. With 3 bases removed from V and 8 bases from J, the gap between germline ends came to 16 bases. The CDR3 here is CASSLLGGLWEKLFF. In nucleotides, the CDR3 is TGTGCCAGCAGTTTGCTTGGGGGGTTATGGGAAAAACTGTTTTTT.